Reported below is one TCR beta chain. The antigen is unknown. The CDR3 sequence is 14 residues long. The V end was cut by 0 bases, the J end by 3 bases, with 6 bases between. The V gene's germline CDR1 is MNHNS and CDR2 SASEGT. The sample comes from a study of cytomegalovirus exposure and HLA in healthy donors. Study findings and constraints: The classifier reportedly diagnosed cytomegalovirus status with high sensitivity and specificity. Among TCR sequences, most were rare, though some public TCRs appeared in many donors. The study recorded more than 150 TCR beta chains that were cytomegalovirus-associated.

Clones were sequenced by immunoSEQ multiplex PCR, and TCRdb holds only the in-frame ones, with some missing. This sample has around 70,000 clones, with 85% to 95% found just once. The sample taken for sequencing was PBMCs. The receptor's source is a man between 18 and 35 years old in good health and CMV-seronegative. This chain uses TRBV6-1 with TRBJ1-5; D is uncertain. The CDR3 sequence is CASSEASVNQPQHF. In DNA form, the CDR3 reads TGTGCCAGCAGTGAAGCCAGTGTCAATCAGCCCCAGCATTTT.